This T cell receptor (beta chain) was recorded in a study of OX40 agonist ivuxolimab in advanced cancers. Study-wide results and limits: Expanded clones were, on average, more numerous among CD8+ T cells than CD4+.

For this clone: Its target is not known.

The CDR3 loop spans 18 amino acids. V dropped 5 bases and J dropped 6 bases, with 27 bases sitting between them. Per the germline V gene, CDR1 is LNHNV and CDR2 is YYDKDF (reference sequence). The method was immunoSEQ multiplex PCR; TCRdb's version includes in-frame clones alone and lacks a portion of them. The profile covers some 100,000 clones, with around four fifths appearing a single time and about 1.1% taken by the ten largest. This specimen consisted of CD4+ or CD8+ T cells sorted from blood, obtained in a trial of the OX40 agonist ivuxolimab. This receptor was taken from an adult with an advanced solid tumor such as melanoma, head and neck, liver or kidney cancer. The chain uses TRBV15 and TRBJ2-3; D might be TRBD2 (5 bases). The CDR3 spells CATSEKGWSGGHLDTQYF. Written as DNA, the CDR3 is TGTGCCACCAGCGAGAAAGGGTGGTCAGGAGGTCATTTGGATACGCAGTATTTT.